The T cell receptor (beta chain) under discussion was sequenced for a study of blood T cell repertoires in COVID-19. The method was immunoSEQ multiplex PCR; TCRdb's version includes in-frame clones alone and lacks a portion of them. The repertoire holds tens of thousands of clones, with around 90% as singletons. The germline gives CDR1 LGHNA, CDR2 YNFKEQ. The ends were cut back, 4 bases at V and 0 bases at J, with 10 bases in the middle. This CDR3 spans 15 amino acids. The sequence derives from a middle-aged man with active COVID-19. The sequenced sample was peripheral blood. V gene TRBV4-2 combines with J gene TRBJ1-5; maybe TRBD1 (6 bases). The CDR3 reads CASSRSDSSNQPQHF. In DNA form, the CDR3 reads TGTGCCAGCAGCCGGTCGGACAGTAGCAATCAGCCCCAGCATTTT.